This record covers a single TCR beta chain. Clones were sequenced by immunoSEQ multiplex PCR, and TCRdb holds only the in-frame ones, with some missing. Among 350,000 to 450,000 clones, around nine tenths were seen once, and the ten largest hold under 8.5%. Germline V gene lookup returns CDR1 MNHEY and CDR2 SVGAGI. V dropped 8 bases and J dropped 6 bases, with 14 bases sitting between them. CDR3 length: 13 residues. The data derive from a study of blood T cell repertoires in COVID-19. Sequenced: peripheral blood. The chain recombines TRBV6-5 with TRBJ1-5; no firm D call. This clonotype was sampled from an older woman with COVID-19, enrolled during active disease. CDR3 DNA sequence: TGTGCCAGCCCGATGGGCAGAGCTCAGCCCCAGCATTTT. This codes for CASPMGRAQPQHF.